The 6 T cell receptor beta chains below come from one sample, sequenced in a study of CD8 T cells in ankylosing spondylitis. TCRdb analysed the 5' RACE reads with MiXCR anew, one entry per CDR3 protein. The sample holds approximately 300,000 distinct CDR3 sequences; around 21% are singletons and the top ten take about 3.7%. Input material: blood, either unsorted or a sorted T cell fraction (not recorded which). Every receptor here comes from a female donor with ankylosing spondylitis or in good health (not recorded which).

This clonotype has only a few counts. The V gene is TRBV30, the J gene TRBJ1-5, with unresolved D. Trimming stripped 2 bases from V and 2 bases from J, with 10 bases between. The CDR3 runs to 14 residues. Germline V gives CDR1 GTSNPN, CDR2 SVGIG (reference sequence). This CDR3 reads CAWSRVRGNQPQHF. CDR3 nucleotides: TGTGCCTGGAGTCGGGTGAGGGGCAATCAGCCCCAGCATTTT.

This clonotype turned up a few times. V is TRBV20-1 and J is TRBJ1-1; unclear D gene. In germline, CDR1 is DFQATT, CDR2 SNEGSKA (reference sequence). Trimming left V 5 bases short and J 10 bases short, with 17 bases between. The CDR3 is made up of 12 amino acids. In DNA, the CDR3 is TGCAGTGCTCTCCTCGTTGATGGTGGAGCTTTCTTT. Translating gives CSALLVDGGAFF.

About this clonotype itself: The junction and the germline gene differ at one end; a read error may be behind it. The rearrangement uses TRBV6-5 and TRBJ2-7, with D perhaps TRBD2 (5 bases). Looked up from germline, CDR1 is MNHEY and CDR2 is SVGAGI. This CDR3 comprises 12 residues. CDR3 in DNA: TGTGCTAGCAGCCGCGGCGGGCGGGAGCAGTACTTC. It is translated as CASSRGGREQYF.

This chain uses TRBV20-1 with TRBJ2-1; D is unresolved. Between the trimmed V and J ends, which lost 1 base and 0 bases, there was a span of 4 bases. There are 13 residues in the CDR3. The germline V gene encodes CDR1 DFQATT and CDR2 SNEGSKA (reference sequence). The CDR3 reads CSARASSYNEQFF. In DNA form, the CDR3 reads TGCAGTGCTAGAGCTAGCTCCTACAATGAGCAGTTCTTC.

The genes are TRBV7-3 and TRBJ2-3, with 11 bases aligning to TRBD2. The germline V gene encodes CDR1 SGHTA and CDR2 FQGTGA. CDR3 size: 15 residues. The V gene end was trimmed by 1 base and the J gene end by 6 bases; junction bases not matched to a gene: 3. CDR3 sequence reads: CASSLRWTSGDTQYF. The CDR3 nucleotides read TGTGCCAGCAGCTTAAGGTGGACTAGCGGGGATACGCAGTATTTT.

This chain joins TRBV4-3 and TRBJ2-5; D unresolved. Trimming took 4 bases from V and 5 from J, leaving 17 bases between them. This CDR3 has 15 amino acids. From germline, CDR1 is LGHNA and CDR2 YSLEER. Here the CDR3 reads CASSPAPHGSETQYF. Here the CDR3 DNA reads TGCGCCAGCAGCCCGGCCCCTCACGGGTCGGAGACCCAGTACTTC.